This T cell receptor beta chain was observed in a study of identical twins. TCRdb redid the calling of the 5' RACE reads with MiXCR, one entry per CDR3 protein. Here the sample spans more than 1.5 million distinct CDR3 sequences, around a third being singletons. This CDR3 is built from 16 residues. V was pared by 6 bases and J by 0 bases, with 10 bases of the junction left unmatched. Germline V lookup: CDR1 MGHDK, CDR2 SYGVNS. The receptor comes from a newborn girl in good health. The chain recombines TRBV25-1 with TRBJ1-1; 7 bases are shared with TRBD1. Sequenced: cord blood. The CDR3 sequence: CASSPGTETMNTEAFF. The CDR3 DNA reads TGTGCCAGCAGCCCGGGGACAGAGACCATGAACACTGAAGCTTTCTTT.